The rows below give T cell receptor beta chains drawn from one sample of a study of metastatic and nonmetastatic thyroid tumors. TCRdb re-called the PCR reads via MiXCR. The sample has 72,000 or so clones, less than 20% seen once; the top ten hold around 13%. Source material: blood. Every receptor here comes from a female donor with papillary thyroid cancer or a benign thyroid nodule (not recorded which). Some clones in this sample may be carry-over from other donors' samples. CDR3s include the opening cysteine and the closing phenylalanine or tryptophan. The D gene is left open where the match is weak. Clone size appears in some rows only: once, few, many, or a class for an expanded clone.

>TRBV30|-|TRBD1|TRBJ2-7
CAWRGTEHYEQYF
TGTGCCTGGAGGGGGACAGAACACTACGAGCAGTACTTC
>TRBV5-1|many|TRBD2|TRBJ2-3
CASSLVSGLAGVSDTQYF
TGCGCCAGCAGCTTGGTCTCGGGACTAGCGGGAGTATCGGATACGCAGTATTTT
>TRBV18|many|-|TRBJ2-5
CASSRQVETQYF
TGTGCCAGCTCACGACAGGTTGAGACCCAGTACTTC
>TRBV18|many|TRBD1|TRBJ1-1
CASSPTGLETEAFF
TGTGCCAGCTCACCGACAGGGTTGGAAACTGAAGCTTTCTTT
>TRBV25-1|many|TRBD1|TRBJ1-2
CASLDRDSYGYTF
TGTGCCAGCTTAGATCGGGACAGTTATGGCTACACCTTC
>TRBV19|many|TRBD1|TRBJ1-1
CASSPGQGATEAFF
TGTGCCAGTAGTCCGGGACAGGGGGCCACTGAAGCTTTCTTT
>TRBV5-6|many|TRBD2|TRBJ2-3
CASSSLAGDTDTQYF
TGTGCCAGCAGCTCCCTAGCGGGAGACACAGATACGCAGTATTTT
>TRBV4-1|many|-|TRBJ2-3
CASSQDWPDTQYF
TGCGCCAGCAGCCAAGATTGGCCAGATACGCAGTATTTT
>TRBV30|few|-|TRBJ1-2
CAWFVGGYGYTF
TGTGCCTGGTTCGTCGGAGGCTATGGCTACACCTTC
>TRBV6-5|many|TRBD2|TRBJ2-3
CASSFRLAGGPVDTQYF
TGTGCCAGCAGTTTCCGACTAGCGGGAGGGCCGGTAGATACGCAGTATTTT
>TRBV30|many|-|TRBJ1-5
CAWSVQGNQPQHF
TGTGCCTGGAGTGTACAGGGAAATCAGCCCCAGCATTTT
>TRBV28|-|-|TRBJ1-1
CASIYGNTEAFF
TGTGCCAGCATATACGGGAACACTGAAGCTTTCTTT
>TRBV5-8|-|-|TRBJ1-2
CASSLALLQNYGYTF
TGTGCCAGCAGCCTGGCCCTACTTCAGAACTATGGCTACACCTTC
>TRBV20-1|many|TRBD2|TRBJ2-2
CSAKGTSGFVGTGELFF
TGCAGTGCTAAAGGGACTAGCGGTTTCGTGGGCACCGGGGAGCTGTTTTTT
>TRBV11-1|once|TRBD2|TRBJ2-1
CASSLPSGLAGSDEQFF
TGTGCCAGCAGCCTACCCTCTGGACTAGCAGGATCGGATGAGCAGTTCTTC
>TRBV6-4|few|-|TRBJ2-7
CSSSDRDSYEQYF
TGTTCCAGCAGCGACAGAGACTCCTACGAGCAATACTTC
>TRBV6-2/TRBV6-3|-|-|TRBJ2-7
CASSYNIDLTYEQYF
TGTGCCAGCAGTTACAATATAGACCTAACCTACGAGCAGTACTTC
>TRBV27|many|-|TRBJ2-1
CASSFGSNNEQFF
TGTGCCAGCAGTTTTGGGTCAAACAATGAGCAGTTCTTC
>TRBV7-2|-|-|TRBJ2-2
CASSLTQKRFGELFF
TGTGCCAGCAGCTTAACACAGAAACGGTTCGGGGAGCTGTTTTTT
>TRBV12-3/TRBV12-4|many|TRBD1|TRBJ2-2
CASSTRDRGQVEVGELFF
TGTGCCAGCAGTACACGGGACAGGGGGCAAGTTGAGGTCGGGGAGCTGTTTTTT
>TRBV5-5|many|-|TRBJ2-5
CASSGGGGTQETQYF
TGTGCCAGCAGCGGGGGGGGCGGGACCCAAGAGACCCAGTACTTC
>TRBV18|many|TRBD1|TRBJ2-5
CASSPRQGRETQYF
TGTGCCAGCTCACCAAGACAGGGACGGGAGACCCAGTACTTC
>TRBV27|many|-|TRBJ1-1
CASSLVGGGTEAFF
TGTGCCAGCAGCCTAGTGGGGGGGGGGACTGAAGCTTTCTTT
>TRBV27|many|-|TRBJ2-1
CASRDPSSEQFF
TGTGCCAGCAGGGACCCTAGTAGTGAGCAGTTCTTC
>TRBV30|medium-sized|TRBD1|TRBJ2-7
CAESIGQGVGEQYF
TGTGCCGAATCAATAGGACAGGGAGTGGGGGAGCAGTACTTC
>TRBV14|many|-|TRBJ2-1
CASSHPGGPYNEQFF
TGTGCCAGCAGCCACCCCGGGGGACCTTACAATGAGCAGTTCTTC
>TRBV6-1|many|-|TRBJ1-6
CATDGMDSPLHF
TGTGCCACTGATGGGATGGATTCACCCCTCCACTTT
>TRBV28|few|-|TRBJ1-1
CASSSWTPEAFF
TGTGCCAGCAGTTCTTGGACACCTGAAGCTTTCTTT
>TRBV5-1|-|-|TRBJ2-2
CASSRDLSNTGELFF
TGCGCCAGCAGCCGGGACCTCTCGAACACCGGGGAGCTGTTTTTT
>TRBV2|-|TRBD2|TRBJ2-5
CASSPLAGVAKETQYF
TGTGCCAGCAGCCCTTTAGCGGGAGTTGCTAAGGAGACCCAGTACTTC
>TRBV4-1|many|TRBD1|TRBJ2-7
CASSQVNWDSYEQYF
TGCGCCAGCAGCCAAGTTAATTGGGACAGCTACGAGCAGTACTTC
>TRBV3-1|few|TRBD1|TRBJ2-7
CASSQDSHPVYRDRVFREQYF
TGTGCCAGCAGCCAAGACTCTCACCCTGTCTACCGGGACAGGGTATTTCGCGAGCAGTACTTC
>TRBV2|many|-|TRBJ2-7
CASKYTIYEQYF
TGTGCCAGCAAATACACCATCTACGAGCAGTACTTC
>TRBV11-1|-|TRBD1|TRBJ2-7
CASSDRGPYEQYF
TGTGCCAGCAGCGACAGGGGGCCCTACGAGCAGTACTTC
>TRBV30|many|TRBD2|TRBJ2-3
CAWRLAASTDTQYF
TGTGCCTGGAGGCTAGCGGCTAGCACAGATACGCAGTATTTT
>TRBV15|-|-|TRBJ1-5
CATSRDLQSNQPQHF
TGTGCCACCAGCAGAGACCTGCAGAGCAATCAGCCCCAGCATTTT
>TRBV2|once|TRBD2|TRBJ2-3
CASSEVASGPTDTQYF
TGTGCCAGCAGTGAAGTGGCTAGCGGACCTACAGATACGCAGTATTTT
>TRBV19|-|-|TRBJ1-1
CASSMVFAMNTEAFF
TGTGCCAGTAGTATGGTGTTTGCAATGAACACTGAAGCTTTCTTT
>TRBV12-3/TRBV12-4|many|-|TRBJ2-2
CASRGGSGELFF
TGTGCCAGCAGGGGCGGATCCGGGGAGCTGTTTTTT
>TRBV2|many|TRBD1|TRBJ1-2
CASRDTGDYGYTF
TGTGCCAGCAGAGACACAGGGGACTATGGCTACACCTTC
>TRBV28|many|TRBD1|TRBJ2-5
CASSLFGDSQETQYF
TGTGCCAGCAGTTTATTTGGGGACAGCCAAGAGACCCAGTACTTC
>TRBV29-1|many|-|TRBJ2-7
CSVRDTRSYEQYF
TGCAGCGTCCGGGACACACGATCCTACGAGCAGTACTTC
>TRBV6-1|many|-|TRBJ1-2
CASSEGGLGSDYGYTF
TGTGCCAGCAGTGAAGGGGGGCTTGGCAGCGACTATGGCTACACCTTC
>TRBV2|many|TRBD1|TRBJ2-7
CASSGDRGVHEQYF
TGTGCCAGCAGTGGGGACAGGGGGGTACACGAGCAGTACTTC
>TRBV6-2/TRBV6-3|many|-|TRBJ1-5
CASSPRGLNQPQHF
TGTGCCAGCAGCCCCCGGGGCCTAAATCAGCCCCAGCATTTT
>TRBV20-1|many|-|TRBJ2-1
CSARDGGLTYNEQFF
TGCAGTGCTAGAGATGGCGGTCTCACCTACAATGAGCAGTTCTTC
>TRBV7-6|-|TRBD2|TRBJ2-5
CASSLGAGGQETQYF
TGTGCCAGCAGTCTTGGAGCGGGAGGCCAAGAGACCCAGTACTTC
>TRBV24-1|-|-|TRBJ2-4
CATSESRDANIQYF
TGTGCCACCAGTGAGAGCAGGGATGCAAACATTCAGTACTTC
>TRBV3-1|many|-|TRBJ1-2
CASSQDIGQGGYGYTF
TGTGCCAGCAGCCAAGATATTGGGCAGGGAGGCTATGGCTACACCTTC
>TRBV29-1|many|-|TRBJ1-1
CSVLGHREMNTEAFF
TGCAGCGTTCTAGGTCACCGAGAAATGAACACTGAAGCTTTCTTT
>TRBV14|many|-|TRBJ2-7
CASSHGLSYEQYF
TGTGCCAGCAGCCATGGGTTGTCTTACGAGCAGTACTTC
>TRBV7-2|few|TRBD1|TRBJ2-5
CASRSYRGLENQYF
TGTGCCAGCAGATCGTACAGGGGGCTAGAGAACCAGTACTTC